Described below is a single TCR beta chain sequence and its context. Its antigen is currently unknown. Regarding the study as a whole: The larger-cohort validation was restricted to a single TCR beta V-J rearrangement rather than whole repertoires. Tumor memory CD4+ T cell TCR gene usage was found to cluster with blood and lymph node memory CD4+ cells and with lymph node naive CD4+ cells.

After constant-region reverse-primer amplification, full-length variable regions underwent semi-nested PCR with Nested Universal Primer A. Using its own MiXCR run on the 5' RACE reads, TCRdb lists one record per CDR3 protein. The top ten hold 2% to 2.5% of the sample, which has about 62,000 distinct CDR3 sequences, 30% seen once. Naive CD4+ T cells were purified with Tregs depleted by CD25. The CDR3 covers 15 residues. In germline, CDR1 is SGHRS, CDR2 YFSETQ. With 4 bases removed from V and 2 bases from J, the gap between germline ends came to 13 bases. This chain links TRBV5-1 with TRBJ1-3; possible D gene TRBD1, 5 bases. Sequencing used tumor-infiltrating naive CD4+ T cells sorted from the breast tumor. The subset here: naive CD4+ T cells, CD4+CD45RA+CD25-. The receptor's source is a female donor with breast cancer. The CDR3, as DNA: TGCGCCAGCAGCCCTTCCGGACAAGCTGGAAACACCATATATTTT. Translation gives CASSPSGQAGNTIYF.